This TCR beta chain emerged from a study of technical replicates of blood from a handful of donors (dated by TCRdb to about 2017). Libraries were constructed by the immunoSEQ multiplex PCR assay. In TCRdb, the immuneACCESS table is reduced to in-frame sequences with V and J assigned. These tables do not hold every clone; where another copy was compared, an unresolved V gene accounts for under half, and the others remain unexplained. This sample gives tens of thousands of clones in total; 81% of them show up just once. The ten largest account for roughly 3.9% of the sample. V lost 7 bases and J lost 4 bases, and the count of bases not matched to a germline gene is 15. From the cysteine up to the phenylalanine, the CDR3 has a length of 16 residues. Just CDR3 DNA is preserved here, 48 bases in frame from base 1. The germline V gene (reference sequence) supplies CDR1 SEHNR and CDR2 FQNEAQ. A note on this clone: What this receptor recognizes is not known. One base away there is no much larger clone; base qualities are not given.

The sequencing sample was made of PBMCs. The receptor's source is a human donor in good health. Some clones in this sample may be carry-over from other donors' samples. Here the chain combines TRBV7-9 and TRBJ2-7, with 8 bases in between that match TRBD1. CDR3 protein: CASMGQDAPWGYEQYF. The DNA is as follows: TGTGCCAGCATGGGACAGGACGCACCTTGGGGTTACGAGCAGTACTTC.